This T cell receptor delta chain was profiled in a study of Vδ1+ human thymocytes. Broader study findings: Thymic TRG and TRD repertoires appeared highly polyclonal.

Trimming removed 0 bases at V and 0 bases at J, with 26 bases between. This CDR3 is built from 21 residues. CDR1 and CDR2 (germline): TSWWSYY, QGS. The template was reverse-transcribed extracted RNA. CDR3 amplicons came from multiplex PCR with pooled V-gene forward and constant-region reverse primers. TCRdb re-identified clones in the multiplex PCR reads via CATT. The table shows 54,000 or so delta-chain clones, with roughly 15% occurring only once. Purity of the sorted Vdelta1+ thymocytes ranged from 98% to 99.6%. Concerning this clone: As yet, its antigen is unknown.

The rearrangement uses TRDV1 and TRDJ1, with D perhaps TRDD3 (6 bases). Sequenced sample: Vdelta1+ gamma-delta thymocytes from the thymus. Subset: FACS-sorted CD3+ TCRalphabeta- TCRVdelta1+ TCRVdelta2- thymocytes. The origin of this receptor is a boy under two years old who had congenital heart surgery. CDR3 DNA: TGTGCTCTTGGGGAACTGGTGGGCTACGGTGGGGGCCCCCCGTACACCGATAAACTCATCTTT. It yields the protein CALGELVGYGGGPPYTDKLIF.